This TCR beta chain was captured by sequencing in a study of cytotoxic CD8 clonotypes in ibrutinib-treated CLL. The germline V and J ends were trimmed by 0 bases and 1 base, with 13 bases remaining between them. The CDR3 is 16 amino acids. Germline V gene data show CDR1 as LNHNV and CDR2 as YYDKDF (reference sequence). Some clones are missing from TCRdb's copy, which holds only in-frame ones; the method was immunoSEQ multiplex PCR. In the table there are around 250,000 clones, about three quarters of which are singletons. The chain combines TRBV15 with TRBJ2-7; D not certain. Sequencing was performed on PBMCs, taken after 24 months of ibrutinib treatment. The clonotype comes from a human donor with chronic lymphocytic leukemia. As DNA, the CDR3 is TGTGCCACCAGCAGAGATCTCCAGAGAGCGTCCTACGAGCAGTACTTC. This sequence encodes CATSRDLQRASYEQYF.